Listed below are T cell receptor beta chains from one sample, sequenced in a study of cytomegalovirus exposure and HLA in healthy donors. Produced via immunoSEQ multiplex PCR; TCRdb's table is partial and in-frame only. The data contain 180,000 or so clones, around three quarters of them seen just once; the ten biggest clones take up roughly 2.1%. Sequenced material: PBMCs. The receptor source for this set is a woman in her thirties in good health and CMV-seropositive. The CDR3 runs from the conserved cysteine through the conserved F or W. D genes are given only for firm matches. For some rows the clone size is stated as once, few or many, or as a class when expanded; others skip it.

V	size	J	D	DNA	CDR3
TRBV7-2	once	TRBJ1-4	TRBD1	TGTGCCAGCAGCTTAGGGACAGGGCAAGAAAAACTGTTTTTT	CASSLGTGQEKLFF
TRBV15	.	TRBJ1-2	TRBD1	TGTGCCACCAGCAGAGGTGACGGACAGGGGGCGGATGGCTACACCTTC	CATSRGDGQGADGYTF
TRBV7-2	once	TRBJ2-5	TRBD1	TGTGCCAGCAGCGTTACCGCGACAGGGGGCGCGGAGACCCAGTACTTC	CASSVTATGGAETQYF
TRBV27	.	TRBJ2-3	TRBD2	TGTGCCAGCAGTCGGACTAGCGACGGCACAGATACGCAGTATTTT	CASSRTSDGTDTQYF
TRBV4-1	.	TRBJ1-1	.	TGCGCCAGCAGCCCCAGAACAGGGATGAACACTGAAGCTTTCTTT	CASSPRTGMNTEAFF
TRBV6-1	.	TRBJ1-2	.	TGTGCCAGCAAGAGGGACAACGTCTATGGCTACACCTTC	CASKRDNVYGYTF
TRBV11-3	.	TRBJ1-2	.	TGTGCCAGCAGCTCCTCGCCCCCCGATCGGAACTATGGCTACACCTTC	CASSSSPPDRNYGYTF
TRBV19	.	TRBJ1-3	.	TGTGCCTGCCGGGGAGTAGGAAACACCATATATTTT	CACRGVGNTIYF
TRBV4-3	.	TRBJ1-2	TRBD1	TGCGCCAGCAGCCAACAACAGGGGAGCGACTATGGCTACACCTTC	CASSQQQGSDYGYTF
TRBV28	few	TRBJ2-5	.	TGTGCCAGCAGAGGTTCGTCCAGCGATGAGACCCAGTACTTC	CASRGSSSDETQYF
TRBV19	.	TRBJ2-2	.	TGTGCCAGTAGTATTACGGGAGCGAACACCGGGGAGCTGTTTTTT	CASSITGANTGELFF
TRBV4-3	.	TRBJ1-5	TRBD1	TGCGCCAGCAGCCAAGAAGCGCTGGGACAGGGAACCCAGCCCCAGCATTTT	CASSQEALGQGTQPQHF
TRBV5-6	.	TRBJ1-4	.	TGTGCCAGCAGCGGGCACAAGGGAGTCATCGGTGAAAAACTGTTTTTT	CASSGHKGVIGEKLFF
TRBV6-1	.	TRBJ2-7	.	TGTGCCAGCGCAAGGGGCCAGGCCCCCGAGCAGTACTTC	CASARGQAPEQYF
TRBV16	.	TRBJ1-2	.	TGTGCCAGCAGCCTGTCATATGGCTACACCTTC	CASSLSYGYTF
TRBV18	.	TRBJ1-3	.	TGTGCCAGCTCACCACTCAGTTGGACAGCCCTCTCTGGAAACACCATATATTTT	CASSPLSWTALSGNTIYF
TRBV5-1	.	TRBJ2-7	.	TGCGCCAGCAGCTATCCACAGGGCAGCGAGCAGTACTTC	CASSYPQGSEQYF
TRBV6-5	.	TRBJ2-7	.	TGTGCCAGCAGTTACTGGCAATTCTCCTACGAGCAGTACTTC	CASSYWQFSYEQYF
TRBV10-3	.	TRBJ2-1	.	TGTGCCACCCGGACTACCGGCAATGAGCAGTTCTTC	CATRTTGNEQFF
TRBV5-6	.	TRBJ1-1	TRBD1	TGTGCCAGCAGCTGGGACAGGGAAGAAGCTTTCTTT	CASSWDREEAFF
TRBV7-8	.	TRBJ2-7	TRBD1	TGTGCCAGCAGCCTCACTCCGGGACAGATCTACGAGCAGTACTTC	CASSLTPGQIYEQYF
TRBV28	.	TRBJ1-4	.	TGTGCCCTCGGACAGCTTAATGAAAAACTGTTTTTT	CALGQLNEKLFF
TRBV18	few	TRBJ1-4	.	TGTGCCAGCTCACCGGGCGGTCAGGGGGAAAAACTGTTTTTT	CASSPGGQGEKLFF
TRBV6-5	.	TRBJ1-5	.	TGTGCCAGCAGTTTCCCCTTTCAGCCCCAGCATTTT	CASSFPFQPQHF
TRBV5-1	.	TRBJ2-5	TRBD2	TGCGCCAGCAGCTATGGACTAGCGGGGCAGGGGGAGACCCAGTACTTC	CASSYGLAGQGETQYF
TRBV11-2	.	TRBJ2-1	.	TGTGCCAGCAGCCGTACAAATGAGCAGTTCTTC	CASSRTNEQFF
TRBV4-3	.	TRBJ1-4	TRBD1	TGCGCCAGCAGCCAAGACGCCGGGACAGTTGAAAAACTGTTTTTT	CASSQDAGTVEKLFF
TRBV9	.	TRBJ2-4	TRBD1	TGTGCCAGCAGCGTTTCGGGACAGGGTGACATTCAGTACTTC	CASSVSGQGDIQYF
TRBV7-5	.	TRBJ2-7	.	TGTGTCAGAAGCCCAGACTCCTACGAGCAGTACTTC	CVRSPDSYEQYF